This T cell receptor (beta chain) was recovered during a study of blood T cell repertoires in COVID-19. CDR3 size: 15 residues. From germline, CDR1 is SGHVS and CDR2 FNYEAQ. The V gene lost 1 base and the J gene lost 0 bases, with 7 bases spanning the gap. The data were produced by immunoSEQ multiplex PCR, yet TCRdb's version contains in-frame clones alone and is incomplete. The sample holds fewer than 500,000 clones, roughly 86% seen once. This TCR was recovered from a man under 40 who had recovered from COVID-19. The genes are TRBV7-6 and TRBJ1-5; D unresolved. Material: PBMCs or T cells enriched from blood (not recorded which). The DNA of the CDR3 is TGTGCCAGCAGCTTAGGAGGGTATAGCAATCAGCCCCAGCATTTT. Protein: CASSLGGYSNQPQHF.